The next 21 T cell receptor beta chains were all read from a single sample in a study of cytomegalovirus exposure and HLA in healthy donors (dated by TCRdb to about 2017). The library was prepared using the immunoSEQ multiplex PCR assay. The multiplex PCR relied on a mix of 60 forward primers for TCR Vbeta segments and 13 reverse primers for TCR Jbeta segments. TCRdb retrieved this table from immuneACCESS and kept in-frame rearrangements only. Not all clones are present; in checked studies, unresolved V genes account for under half, and no reason is known for the remainder. Recorded for this sample are about 59,000 clones; roughly four fifths of them occurred a single time. The ten largest make up 1.5% to 2% of the sample. Sequencing input: PBMCs. These receptors all come from a human donor in good health.

V usage is TRBV6-1 and J usage is TRBJ1-2, with D unresolved. CDR1 is MNHNS, CDR2 SASEGT, per germline. V lost 4 bases and J 5 bases, leaving 5 bases between the germline ends. CDR3 size: 11 residues. CDR3 residues: CASSVQYGYTF. As DNA, the CDR3 is TGTGCCAGCAGTGTTCAGTATGGCTACACCTTC.

Details on this clone: An end of the junction differs from the germline gene, which may be a read error. The chain has TRBV6-4 and TRBJ2-2; 7 nucleotides match TRBD1. The CDR3 is made up of 14 amino acids. Germline V gives CDR1 MRHNA, CDR2 SNTAGT. CDR3 coding DNA: TGTGTCAGCAGTGACTCCCCAGGGGGCGGGGAGCTGTTTTTT. This translates into CVSSDSPGGGELFF.

This chain uses TRBV6-5 with TRBJ2-5; 7 nucleotides line up with TRBD2. CDR3 length: 16 amino acids. The V segment lost 3 bases and the J segment 2 bases; nucleotides outside the gene matches: 9. CDR1 MNHEY and CDR2 SVGAGI come from the germline V gene. Here the CDR3 reads CASSYSPAGRQETQYF. In nucleotides, the CDR3 is TGTGCCAGCAGTTATTCTCCAGCGGGGCGGCAAGAGACCCAGTACTTC.

This chain connects TRBV28 to TRBJ1-1; D is possibly TRBD1 (5 bases). The ends were cut back, 2 bases at V and 7 bases at J, with 11 bases in the middle. The CDR3 is 13 amino acids. Per the germline V gene, CDR1 is MDHEN and CDR2 is SYDVKM. For the CDR3, the DNA is TGTGCCAGCAGTTTACAAGGGGTGGGTGAAGCTTTCTTT. It is translated as CASSLQGVGEAFF.

The chain employs TRBV28 and TRBJ2-7; TRBD2 aligns across 7 bases. The trim removed 5 bases at V and 5 bases at J, leaving 18 bases unmatched. The germline V gene has CDR1 MDHEN and CDR2 SYDVKM. The CDR3 totals 17 residues. CDR3 sequence reads: CASSTASGGRVGNEQYF. The CDR3 DNA follows: TGTGCCAGCAGTACCGCCTCTGGGGGGAGGGTTGGGAACGAGCAGTACTTC.

This clone was observed a few times. The V call is TRBV7-9, the J call TRBJ2-7; 8 nucleotides line up with TRBD1. After removal of 5 bases from V and 6 bases from J, the junction contained 6 bases not matched to a gene. Germline CDR1 SEHNR, CDR2 FQNEAQ (reference sequence). The CDR3 sequence is 13 residues long. The CDR3 is CASSIDRGGEQYF. Written as DNA, the CDR3 is TGTGCCAGCAGCATAGACAGGGGTGGCGAGCAGTACTTC.

The rearrangement links TRBV2 to TRBJ2-7; TRBD1 aligns across 8 bases. CDR3 length equals 13 residues. J lost 2 bases, V lost 6 bases, and 3 bases had no gene match. Germline V CDR1 and CDR2: SNHLY, FYNNEI. DNA of the CDR3: TGTGCCAGCAGCGGACAGGGTCCCTACGAGCAGTACTTC. Translated, it gives CASSGQGPYEQYF.

There are a few counts of this clone. This chain uses TRBV19 with TRBJ2-7, with D uncertain. The V gene's germline CDR1 is LNHDA and CDR2 SQIVND (reference sequence). The CDR3 spans 13 residues. Trimming removed 7 bases from V and 2 bases from J, with 12 bases in between. The CDR3 protein is CASTLRSTYEQYF. The CDR3 DNA sequence: TGTGCCAGTACCCTTAGAAGTACCTACGAGCAGTACTTC.

V usage is TRBV10-1 and J usage is TRBJ1-3; TRBD1 matches at 7 bases. The CDR3 sequence is 15 residues long. V was pared by 4 bases and J by 2 bases, with 5 bases of the junction left unmatched. Germline V gene lookup returns CDR1 WNHNN and CDR2 SYGVQD (reference sequence). CDR3 region: CASSANRGPGNTIYF. The CDR3 DNA follows: TGCGCCAGCAGTGCAAACAGGGGACCTGGAAACACCATATATTTT.

V gene TRBV6-6 combines with J gene TRBJ1-1; the D is unclear. V was shortened by 2 bases and J by 1 base, with 2 bases between the two germline ends. This CDR3 comprises 12 residues. Germline lookup yields CDR1 MNHNY and CDR2 SVGAGI (reference sequence). In nucleotides, the CDR3 is TGTGCCAGCAGTTACCGGAACACTGAAGCTTTCTTT. This encodes CASSYRNTEAFF.

The V call is TRBV7-2, the J call TRBJ2-5; 9 nucleotides align to TRBD1. Near its end, the DNA agrees better with TRBJ2-7, so the J call may be wrong. From germline, CDR1 is SGHTA and CDR2 FQGNSA. The CDR3 loop spans 15 amino acids. The CDR3 DNA sequence: TGTGCCAGCAGCTTAGCCGGACAGGGGACCTACGAGCAGTACTTC. It specifies CASSLAGQGTYEQYF.

This rearrangement joins TRBV29-1 to TRBJ1-2; D call uncertain. Germline CDR1 and CDR2: SQVTM and ANQGSEA. Trimming left V 7 bases short and J 6 bases short, with 18 bases between. This CDR3 is 13 amino acids long. The CDR3 loop reads CSGTTLRGNGYTF. Written as DNA, the CDR3 is TGCAGCGGCACAACTTTACGAGGGAATGGCTACACCTTC.

The rearrangement joins TRBV10-3 to TRBJ1-5; weak D call: TRBD1 (5 bases). V gave up 2 bases and J gave up 6 bases, with 14 bases separating them. The germline CDR1 and CDR2 sequences are ENHRY and SYGVKD. The CDR3 has 15 amino acids. The CDR3 nucleotides are TGTGCCATCAGTGAGATCGGAGGGGTGAGTCAGCCCCAGCATTTT. Translating it yields CAISEIGGVSQPQHF.

The V and J genes are TRBV5-1 and TRBJ2-1, with 12 bases aligning to TRBD2. The CDR3 extends over 16 amino acids. CDR1 is SGHRS, CDR2 YFSETQ, per germline. V lost 7 bases, J lost 8 bases, and 13 bases stayed unmatched. This CDR3 is CASLPSGRDPFDEQFF. CDR3 bases: TGCGCCAGCCTTCCTAGCGGGAGGGATCCGTTTGATGAGCAGTTCTTC.

The CDR3 DNA sequence: TGTGCCAGCAGCTTAGTTGGGCGGAACACTGAAGCTTTCTTT. It translates to CASSLVGRNTEAFF. This chain joins TRBV7-2 and TRBJ1-1, with D hard to call. The V and J ends lost 1 base and 1 base respectively, with 7 bases between them. Looked up from germline, CDR1 is SGHTA and CDR2 is FQGNSA. This CDR3 is built from 14 residues.

The chain links TRBV7-2 to TRBJ2-5; 14 nucleotides line up with TRBD2. The V gene end was trimmed by 3 bases and the J gene end by 9 bases; junction bases not matched to a gene: 3. The CDR3 sequence is 14 residues long. Germline V gives CDR1 SGHTA, CDR2 FQGNSA. The CDR3 region has the DNA TGTGCCAGCAGCTTGCAGACTAGCGGGAGGGCCCAGTACTTC. This translates into CASSLQTSGRAQYF. Full variable domain (rest looked up from reference TRBV7-2 and TRBJ2-5): GAGVSQSPSNKVTEKGKDVELRCDPISGHTALYWYRQSLGQGLEFLIYFQGNSAPDKSGLPSDRFSAERTGGSVSTLTIQRTQQEDSAVYLCASSLQTSGRAQYFGPGTRLLVL.

The J gene is TRBJ2-7, the V gene TRBV28, with a weak D call TRBD1 (6 bases). Trimming pared 7 bases from V and 2 bases from J, leaving 24 bases between. CDR3 size: 17 residues. Looked up from germline, CDR1 is MDHEN and CDR2 is SYDVKM. Here the CDR3 DNA reads TGTGCCAGCACTCCCGTCGGTTGGACAGAAGTAACCTACGAGCAGTACTTC. Its translation: CASTPVGWTEVTYEQYF.

In its sample, this clone was seen once. The chain recombines TRBV14 with TRBJ2-1, with 7 bases identical to TRBD2. The trim removed 4 bases at V and 14 bases at J, leaving 5 bases unmatched. The germline gives CDR1 SGHDN, CDR2 FVKESK. The CDR3 length is 11 residues. Written as DNA, the CDR3 is TGTGCCAGCAGCCGAGGACTAGGGGAGTTCTTC. It encodes CASSRGLGEFF.

The gene calls are TRBV5-1 and TRBJ2-1, with 8 positions matching TRBD2. V was clipped by 1 base and J by 2 bases; unmatched bases: 2. CDR1 and CDR2 (germline): SGHRS, YFSETQ. The CDR3 extends over 15 amino acids. CDR3 DNA: TGCGCCAGCAGCTTGACGGGGGGGCCCTACAATGAGCAGTTCTTC. Protein: CASSLTGGPYNEQFF.

This sequence joins TRBV28 and TRBJ2-3, with 8 bases fitting TRBD2. In germline, CDR1 is MDHEN, CDR2 SYDVKM. V lost 4 bases, J lost 2 bases, and 8 bases stayed unmatched. This CDR3 spans 16 amino acids. The DNA of the CDR3 is TGTGCCAGCAGTTCCCTACTAGCGGCCCCCACAGATACGCAGTATTTT. This gives the protein CASSSLLAAPTDTQYF.

The chain carries TRBV6-1 and TRBJ1-2; 7 bases line up with TRBD1. Germline values: CDR1 MNHNS, CDR2 SASEGT. The length of the CDR3 is 13 residues. With 7 bases clipped from V and 2 bases from J, the junction kept 4 bases outside the gene matches. The CDR3 coding sequence is TGTGCCAGCACCCTGACAGGGAACTATGGCTACACCTTC. This translates into CASTLTGNYGYTF.